The 24 T cell receptor beta chains below come from one sample, sequenced in a study of PD-1 blockade in classical Hodgkin lymphoma. Clones were read by immunoSEQ multiplex PCR, and TCRdb kept only the in-frame ones, dropping some. The data hold 8,000 to 8,500 clones, with roughly 80% observed a single time. Documented time point: cycle 4 day 1 (C4D1), after less than seven weeks of nivolumab. Each and every patient relapsed after autologous stem cell transplantation, and patients got differing brentuximab vedotin exposure. Negative selection with magnets was how CD8+ T cells were isolated from the thawed PBMCs. Sample: CD8+ T cells from blood, taken before the fourth cycle of nivolumab. Receptors were obtained from a human donor with classical Hodgkin lymphoma.

This clone was observed once. The chain employs TRBV16 and TRBJ2-3, with 8 bases matching TRBD2. This CDR3 is 17 amino acids long. Germline-derived CDR1 and CDR2 are KGHSY and FQNENV. J gave up 8 bases and V 2 bases, and 15 bases lay outside the gene matches. The CDR3 DNA is TGTGCCAGCAGCCAACCGGGACTAGTGATGGGCAAAGCTACGCAGTATTTT. This gives the protein CASSQPGLVMGKATQYF.

The J gene is TRBJ2-7, the V gene TRBV5-4; D remains unclear. The CDR3 length is 15 residues. The germline gives CDR1 SGHNT, CDR2 YYREEE (reference sequence). V was cut by 4 bases and J by 3 bases, with 17 bases left in between. This CDR3 reads CASSPTRGTHYEQYF. The CDR3 nucleotides read TGTGCCAGCAGCCCGACCCGCGGTACCCACTACGAGCAGTACTTC.

The gene calls are TRBV9 and TRBJ1-1; D perhaps matches TRBD1 (5 bases). V lost 2 bases, J lost 5 bases, and 7 bases lay in between. This CDR3 has 12 amino acids. Looked up from germline, CDR1 is SGDLS and CDR2 is YYNGEE. The CDR3, as DNA: TGTGCCAGCAGCGTGGGGGGGACTGAAGCTTTCTTT. The encoded protein is CASSVGGTEAFF.

The chain employs TRBV4-1 and TRBJ2-5, with TRBD2 matching over 8 bases. The CDR3 runs to 16 residues. The junction had 5 bases not matched to a gene; V was cut back by 0 bases and J by 2 bases. Germline V gives CDR1 MGHRA, CDR2 YSYEKL. The CDR3 loop reads CASSQDLGGEQETQYF. The CDR3 DNA reads as TGCGCCAGCAGCCAAGATCTCGGGGGGGAGCAAGAGACCCAGTACTTC.

The chain carries TRBV11-2 and TRBJ2-3; D is ambiguous. Trimming took off 0 bases at V and 4 bases at J, with 5 bases between the two ends. The V gene's germline CDR1 is SGHAT and CDR2 FQNNGV. The CDR3 consists of 13 residues. The CDR3 is CASSLELPDTQYF. CDR3 sequence (DNA): TGTGCCAGCAGCTTAGAGTTGCCAGATACGCAGTATTTT.

The CDR3 bases are TGCGCCAGCAGTGAGCTTGGAGCAGATACGCAGTATTTT. It encodes CASSELGADTQYF. The rearrangement uses TRBV10-1 and TRBJ2-3; the D is unclear. This CDR3 has 13 amino acids. Looked up from germline, CDR1 is WNHNN and CDR2 is SYGVQD (reference sequence). V was pared by 2 bases and J by 4 bases, with 7 bases between.

Only a few counts were recorded for this clone. This chain links TRBV30 with TRBJ1-6, with 8 bases aligning to TRBD1. Unmatched junction bases numbered 6, after V lost 1 base and J lost 10 bases. The CDR3 covers 14 residues. Germline V gives CDR1 GTSNPN, CDR2 SVGIG (reference sequence). The CDR3 nucleotides are TGTGCCTGGAGTGACGGGCAGGGGGCGTCACCCCTCCACTTT. Protein product: CAWSDGQGASPLHF. Full variable domain (missing parts from reference TRBV30 and TRBJ1-6): SQTIHQWPATLVQPVGSPLSLECTVEGTSNPNLYWYRQAAGRGLQLLFYSVGIGQISSEVPQNLSASRPQDRQFILSSKKLLLSDSGFYLCAWSDGQGASPLHFGNGTRLTVT.

This chain joins TRBV27 and TRBJ2-7, with 9 nucleotides matching TRBD1. Germline-derived CDR1 and CDR2 are MNHEY and SMNVEV (reference sequence). CDR3 size: 13 residues. The J segment lost 2 bases and the V segment lost 5 bases, leaving 1 base of the junction unmatched. CDR3 sequence: CASSRDRAYEQYF. CDR3 nucleotide sequence: TGTGCCAGCAGTAGGGACAGGGCCTACGAGCAGTACTTC.

The chain has TRBV30 and TRBJ2-3, with 9 bases that match TRBD2. Germline-derived CDR1 and CDR2 are GTSNPN and SVGIG (reference sequence). V lost 2 bases and J lost 5; bases outside the gene matches: 11. The CDR3 sequence is 16 residues long. CDR3: CAWSPLSGGPRDTQYF. CDR3 sequence (DNA): TGTGCCTGGAGTCCTCTAAGCGGGGGGCCTAGAGATACGCAGTATTTT.

CDR3 protein: CASSEAGGTYEQYF. CDR3 in DNA: TGTGCCAGCAGTGAAGCGGGCGGAACCTACGAGCAGTACTTC. V and J are TRBV2 and TRBJ2-7; no definite D call. V was pared by 0 bases and J by 2 bases, with 8 bases between. CDR1 and CDR2 from the germline V gene are SNHLY and FYNNEI. The CDR3 loop spans 14 amino acids.

The rearrangement links TRBV7-9 to TRBJ1-2; 11 bases are shared with TRBD1. Germline CDR1 is SEHNR and CDR2 is FQNEAQ (reference sequence). The CDR3 totals 14 residues. V was clipped by 5 bases and J by 8 bases; unmatched bases: 7. In nucleotides, the CDR3 is TGTGCCAGCAGCCTGGGACAGGGGGTAGCAGGCTACACCTTC. Amino acids: CASSLGQGVAGYTF. The full variable domain, with the rest looked up from reference TRBV7-9 and TRBJ1-2, is DTGVSQNPRHKITKRGQNVTFRCDPISEHNRLYWYRQTLGQGPEFLTYFQNEAQLEKSRLLSDRFSAERPKGSFSTLEIQRTEQGDSAMYLCASSLGQGVAGYTFGSGTRLTVV.

The chain has TRBV6-5 and TRBJ1-5; no clear D. Trimming left V 0 bases short and J 6 bases short, with 6 bases between. Per germline, CDR1 MNHEY and CDR2 SVGAGI. The CDR3 has 13 residues. CDR3 sequence (DNA): TGTGCCAGCAGTTACTCGAAGGGTCAGCCCCAGCATTTT. It translates to CASSYSKGQPQHF.

V and J are TRBV9 and TRBJ1-6, with D unclear. This CDR3 is 13 amino acids long. With 2 bases removed from V and 10 bases from J, the gap between germline ends came to 10 bases. Per germline, CDR1 SGDLS and CDR2 YYNGEE. This CDR3 reads CASSVPGISPLHF. The CDR3 nucleotides are TGTGCCAGCAGCGTCCCTGGGATCTCACCCCTCCACTTT.

The gene calls are TRBV30 and TRBJ2-7; 7 nucleotides align to TRBD1. V lost 2 bases, J lost 2 bases, and 6 bases stayed unmatched. The CDR3 spans 14 residues. Germline lookup yields CDR1 GTSNPN and CDR2 SVGIG (reference sequence). Here the CDR3 reads CAWSWLQGPYEQYF. The CDR3 coding sequence is TGTGCCTGGAGTTGGCTACAGGGGCCCTACGAGCAGTACTTC.

The chain joins TRBV13 to TRBJ2-2; D not certain. V was pared by 1 base and J by 3 bases, with 6 bases between. The CDR3 is 14 residues long. Per the germline V gene, CDR1 is PRHDT and CDR2 is FYEKMQ (reference sequence). The CDR3 is CASSLDPYTGELFF. In DNA, the CDR3 is TGTGCCAGCAGCTTAGACCCATACACCGGGGAGCTGTTTTTT. Together with reference TRBV13 and TRBJ2-2, the CDR3 gives the full variable domain: AAGVIQSPRHLIKEKRETATLKCYPIPRHDTVYWYQQGPGQDPQFLISFYEKMQSDKGSIPDRFSAQQFSDYHSELNMSSLELGDSALYFCASSLDPYTGELFFGEGSRLTVL.

This rearrangement joins TRBV2 to TRBJ1-2; TRBD1 matches at 7 bases. The V gene's germline CDR1 is SNHLY and CDR2 FYNNEI. The CDR3 contains 13 residues. Trimming removed 10 bases from V and 2 bases from J; junction bases left unmatched: 7. The CDR3 loop reads CATPGQQNYGYTF. CDR3 DNA: TGTGCCACTCCGGGACAGCAAAACTATGGCTACACCTTC.

The gene calls are TRBV9 and TRBJ1-6; D is possibly TRBD1 (5 bases). The CDR3 loop spans 13 amino acids. Germline CDR1 reads SGDLS; CDR2 reads YYNGEE. V was trimmed by 2 bases and J by 9 bases, leaving 9 bases between them. This CDR3 reads CASSVGGGSPLHF. The CDR3 DNA reads as TGTGCCAGCAGCGTGGGGGGGGGTTCACCCCTCCACTTT.

The genes are TRBV7-9 and TRBJ1-4, with a tentative D call TRBD1 (6 bases). Germline V gives CDR1 SEHNR, CDR2 FQNEAQ (reference sequence). Deletions cut 5 bases from V and 3 bases from J, with 16 bases between. This CDR3 has 16 amino acids. In DNA, the CDR3 is TGTGCCAGCAGCGCCTGGACAGTTTCGGCTAATGAAAAACTGTTTTTT. Amino acids: CASSAWTVSANEKLFF. Variable domain in full (rest from reference TRBV7-9 and TRBJ1-4): DTGVSQNPRHKITKRGQNVTFRCDPISEHNRLYWYRQTLGQGPEFLTYFQNEAQLEKSRLLSDRFSAERPKGSFSTLEIQRTEQGDSAMYLCASSAWTVSANEKLFFGSGTQLSVL.

The V gene is TRBV5-6, the J gene TRBJ2-7; 10 bases fit TRBD2. The V segment lost 4 bases and the J segment 5 bases; nucleotides outside the gene matches: 9. Germline assignment: CDR1 SGHDT and CDR2 YYEEEE. CDR3 length: 15 amino acids. The CDR3 sequence is CASSGRLAGTNEQYF. The CDR3 DNA follows: TGTGCCAGCAGCGGACGACTAGCGGGCACGAACGAGCAGTACTTC. Using reference TRBV5-6 and TRBJ2-7 for the parts outside the CDR3, the full variable domain is DAGVTQSPTHLIKTRGQQVTLRCSPKSGHDTVSWYQQALGQGPQFIFQYYEEEERQRGNFPDRFSGHQFPNYSSELNVNALLLGDSALYLCASSGRLAGTNEQYFGPGTRLTVT.

The chain uses TRBV30 and TRBJ2-7, with a tentative D call TRBD2 (5 bases). Between the trimmed V and J ends, which lost 2 bases and 6 bases, there was a span of 8 bases. Germline loops: CDR1 GTSNPN, CDR2 SVGIG (reference sequence). The CDR3 is 11 residues long. The CDR3: CAWSPEGEQYF. The CDR3 bases are TGTGCCTGGAGTCCCGAGGGCGAGCAGTACTTC.

V usage is TRBV7-9 and J usage is TRBJ1-1; the D is unclear. Germline V gene lookup returns CDR1 SEHNR and CDR2 FQNEAQ (reference sequence). Trimming cost V 2 bases and J 1 base, with 11 bases left between them. The CDR3 is 15 amino acids. CDR3 in amino acids: CASSLYGSKNTEAFF. As DNA, the CDR3 is TGTGCCAGCAGCTTATACGGGTCCAAGAACACTGAAGCTTTCTTT. The whole variable domain, remainder taken from reference TRBV7-9 and TRBJ1-1, is DTGVSQNPRHKITKRGQNVTFRCDPISEHNRLYWYRQTLGQGPEFLTYFQNEAQLEKSRLLSDRFSAERPKGSFSTLEIQRTEQGDSAMYLCASSLYGSKNTEAFFGQGTRLTVV.

The chain combines TRBV4-1 with TRBJ2-2; unclear D gene. The CDR3 extends over 19 amino acids. The germline gives CDR1 MGHRA, CDR2 YSYEKL. The ends were cut back, 5 bases at V and 5 bases at J, with 27 bases in the middle. CDR3 loop: CASSKPPPSPLIYTGELFF. The CDR3 DNA reads as TGCGCCAGCAGCAAACCCCCTCCTTCCCCCTTGATCTATACCGGGGAGCTGTTTTTT.

This clone appeared a single time. The chain uses TRBV11-2 and TRBJ2-1; 11 positions match TRBD1. CDR1 SGHAT and CDR2 FQNNGV come from the germline V gene. With 5 bases clipped from V and 10 bases from J, the junction kept 16 bases outside the gene matches. This CDR3 contains 17 residues. The CDR3 region has the DNA TGTGCCAGCAGCACAGGGTCTGCGGACAGGGGGCAATGGGAGCAGTTCTTC. This sequence encodes CASSTGSADRGQWEQFF.

This rearrangement joins TRBV11-2 to TRBJ2-2; TRBD1 agrees at 12 bases. Germline CDR1 is SGHAT and CDR2 is FQNNGV. There are 16 residues in the CDR3. V lost 0 bases, J lost 7 bases, and 3 bases stayed unmatched. CDR3 sequence: CASSLEGQGAHGELFF. The DNA of the CDR3 is TGTGCCAGCAGCTTAGAGGGACAGGGGGCCCACGGGGAGCTGTTTTTT. Full variable domain (remainder filled in from reference TRBV11-2 and TRBJ2-2): EAGVAQSPRYKIIEKRQSVAFWCNPISGHATLYWYQQILGQGPKLLIQFQNNGVVDDSQLPKDRFSAERLKGVDSTLKIQPAKLEDSAVYLCASSLEGQGAHGELFFGEGSRLTVL.